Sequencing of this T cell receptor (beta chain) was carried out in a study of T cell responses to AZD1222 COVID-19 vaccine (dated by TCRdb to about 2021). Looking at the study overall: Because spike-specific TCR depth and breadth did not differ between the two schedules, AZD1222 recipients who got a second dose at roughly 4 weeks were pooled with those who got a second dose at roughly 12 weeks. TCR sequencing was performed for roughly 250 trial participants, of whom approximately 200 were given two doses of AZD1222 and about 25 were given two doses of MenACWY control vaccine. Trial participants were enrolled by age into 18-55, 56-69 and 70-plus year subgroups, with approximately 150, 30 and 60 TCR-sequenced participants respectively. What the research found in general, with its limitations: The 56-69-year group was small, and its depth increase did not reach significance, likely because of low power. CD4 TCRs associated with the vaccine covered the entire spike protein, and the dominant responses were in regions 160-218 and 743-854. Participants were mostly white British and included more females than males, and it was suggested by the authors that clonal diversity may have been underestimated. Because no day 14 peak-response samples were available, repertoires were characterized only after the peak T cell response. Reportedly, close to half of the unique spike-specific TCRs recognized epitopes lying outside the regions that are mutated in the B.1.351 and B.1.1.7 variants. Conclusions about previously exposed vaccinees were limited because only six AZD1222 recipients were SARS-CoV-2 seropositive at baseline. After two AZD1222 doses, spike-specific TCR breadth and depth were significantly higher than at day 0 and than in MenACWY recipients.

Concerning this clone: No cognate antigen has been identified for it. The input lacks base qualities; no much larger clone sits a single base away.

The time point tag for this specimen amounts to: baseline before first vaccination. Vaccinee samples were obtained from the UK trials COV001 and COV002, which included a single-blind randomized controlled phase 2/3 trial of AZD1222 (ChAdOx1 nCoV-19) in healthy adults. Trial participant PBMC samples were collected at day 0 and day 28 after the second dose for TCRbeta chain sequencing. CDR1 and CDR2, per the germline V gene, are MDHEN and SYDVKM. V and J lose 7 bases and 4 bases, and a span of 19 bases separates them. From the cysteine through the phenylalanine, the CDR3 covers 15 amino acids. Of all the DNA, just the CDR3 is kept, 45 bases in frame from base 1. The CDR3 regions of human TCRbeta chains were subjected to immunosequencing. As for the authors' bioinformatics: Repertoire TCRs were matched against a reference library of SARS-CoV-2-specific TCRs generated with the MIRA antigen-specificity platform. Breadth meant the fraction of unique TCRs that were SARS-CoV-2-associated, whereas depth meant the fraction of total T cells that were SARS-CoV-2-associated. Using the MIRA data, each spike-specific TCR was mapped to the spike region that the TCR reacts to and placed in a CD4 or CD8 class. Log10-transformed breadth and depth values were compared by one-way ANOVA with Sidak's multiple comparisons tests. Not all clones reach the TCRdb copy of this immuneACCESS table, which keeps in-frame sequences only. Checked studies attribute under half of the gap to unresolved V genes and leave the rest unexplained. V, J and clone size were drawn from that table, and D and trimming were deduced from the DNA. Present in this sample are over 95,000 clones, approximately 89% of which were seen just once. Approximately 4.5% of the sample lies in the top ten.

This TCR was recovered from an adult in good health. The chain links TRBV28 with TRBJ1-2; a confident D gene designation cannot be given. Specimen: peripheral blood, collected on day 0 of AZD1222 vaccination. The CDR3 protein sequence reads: CASTETPWRGYGYTF. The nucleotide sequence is TGTGCCAGCACCGAAACCCCCTGGAGAGGCTATGGCTACACCTTC.